This T cell receptor beta chain comes out of a study of patients and donors after allogeneic stem cell transplantation. The CDR3 spans 13 residues. Trimming pared 7 bases from V and 2 bases from J, leaving 8 bases between. Per germline, CDR1 KGHDR and CDR2 SFDVKD. TCRdb fed the RT-PCR reads into MiXCR, producing one record per CDR3 protein. The sample lists some 960,000 distinct CDR3 sequences, more than 15% occurring once. Sequencing input: blood, either unsorted or a sorted T cell fraction (not recorded which). The chain joins TRBV24-1 to TRBJ2-1, with D tentatively TRBD2 (6 bases). The clonotype originates from a human donor who was either an allogeneic HSCT recipient or a stem cell or donor lymphocyte infusion donor (not recorded which). It is not recorded whose cells these are; they may come from a transplant donor. CDR3 coding DNA: TGTGCCACCAGCCAGCGGGCCTACAATGAGCAGTTCTTC. Its translation is CATSQRAYNEQFF.